This entry features one T cell receptor beta chain sequence. Per germline, CDR1 GTSNPN and CDR2 SVGIG (reference sequence). Losses at the gene ends were 1 base for V and 1 base for J; bases not matched to a gene: 11. This CDR3 has 19 amino acids. This record comes from a study of blood T cell repertoires in COVID-19. TCRdb's copy holds only in-frame clones and misses some; the assay was immunoSEQ multiplex PCR. This sample has hundreds of thousands of clones, with around nine tenths found just once. The rearrangement links TRBV30 to TRBJ2-3, with TRBD2 matching over 13 bases. The receptor comes from a woman aged 18-29 years who had recovered from COVID-19. The material sequenced was peripheral blood. CDR3: CAWSGRLTSGRTRTDTQYF. The CDR3, as DNA: TGTGCCTGGAGTGGACGGCTGACTAGCGGGAGGACACGCACAGATACGCAGTATTTT.